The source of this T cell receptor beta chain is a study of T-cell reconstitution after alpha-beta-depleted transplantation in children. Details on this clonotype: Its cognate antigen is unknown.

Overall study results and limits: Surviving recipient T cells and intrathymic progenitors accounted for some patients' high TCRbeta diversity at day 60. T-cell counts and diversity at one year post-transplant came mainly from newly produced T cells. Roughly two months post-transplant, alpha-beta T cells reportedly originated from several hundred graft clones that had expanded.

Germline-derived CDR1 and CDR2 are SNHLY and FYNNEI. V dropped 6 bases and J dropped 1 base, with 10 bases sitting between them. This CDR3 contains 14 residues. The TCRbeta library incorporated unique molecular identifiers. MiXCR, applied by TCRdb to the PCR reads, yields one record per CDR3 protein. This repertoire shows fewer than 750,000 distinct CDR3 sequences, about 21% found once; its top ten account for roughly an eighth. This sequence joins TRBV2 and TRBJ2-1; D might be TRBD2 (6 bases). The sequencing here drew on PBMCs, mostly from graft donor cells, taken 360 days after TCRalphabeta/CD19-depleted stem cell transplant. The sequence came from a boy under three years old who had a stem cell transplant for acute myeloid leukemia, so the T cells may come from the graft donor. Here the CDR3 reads CASRKGTSYNEQFF. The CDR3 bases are TGTGCCAGCAGGAAGGGGACTTCCTACAATGAGCAGTTCTTC.